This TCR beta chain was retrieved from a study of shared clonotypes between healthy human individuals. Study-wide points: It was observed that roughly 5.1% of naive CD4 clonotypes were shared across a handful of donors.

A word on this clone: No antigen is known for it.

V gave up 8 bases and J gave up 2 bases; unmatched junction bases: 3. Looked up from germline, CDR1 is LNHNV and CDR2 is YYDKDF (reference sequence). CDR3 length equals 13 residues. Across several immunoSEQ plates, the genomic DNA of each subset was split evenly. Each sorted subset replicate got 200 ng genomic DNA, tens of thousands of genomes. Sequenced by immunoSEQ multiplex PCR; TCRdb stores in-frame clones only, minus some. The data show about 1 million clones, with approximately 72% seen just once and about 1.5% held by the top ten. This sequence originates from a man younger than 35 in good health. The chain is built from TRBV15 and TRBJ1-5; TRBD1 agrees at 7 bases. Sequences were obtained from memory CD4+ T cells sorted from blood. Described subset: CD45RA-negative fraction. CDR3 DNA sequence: TGTGCCACCTCAGACAGGGGCAATCAGCCCCAGCATTTT. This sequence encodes CATSDRGNQPQHF.